The clone carrying this T cell receptor (beta chain) has only a few counts. Its antigen is not known. Treatment specified: roughly 10-day PBMC culture with coronavirus spike peptide pools or control peptides (ViraFEST assay). ViraFEST relied on peptide pools to expand antigen-specific T cells; the TCRs were sequenced afterward. Sequence data for DNA of cultured CD4+ T cells were generated by the Oncomine TCR Beta short-read assay. The template was genomic DNA from cultured CD4+ T cells. One entry per CDR3 protein results from TCRdb running MiXCR on the PCR reads. The sample has 10,000 to 15,000 distinct CDR3 sequences; 55% to 65% are singletons. The data were obtained in a study of vaccination and CD4 T cells after COVID-19. Across the study: The authors gave control cultures a CEFX pool, an HIV-1 Nef pool, or no peptide. Study-wide results and limits: There were relatively few convalescent patients studied, and there were no early post-infection timepoints.

CDR3 length equals 14 residues. The germline CDR1 and CDR2 sequences are MNHEY and SVGAGI. Between the trimmed V and J ends, which lost 0 bases and 8 bases, there was a span of 13 bases. This chain uses TRBV6-5 with TRBJ1-2; D is possibly TRBD1 (5 bases). Sequenced material: CD4+ T cells from blood, cultured in vitro. This receptor was taken from a human donor who had recovered from COVID-19. Here the CDR3 DNA reads TGTGCCAGCAGTTACTCACGAGGGGCTGGCGGCTACACCTTC. Translating it yields CASSYSRGAGGYTF.